A selection of T cell receptor beta chains follows, all from one sample in a study of regulatory T cells in long-lasting Graves disease. TCRdb re-derived calls from the multiplex PCR reads in MiXCR, one entry per CDR3 protein. The sample contains approximately 470,000 distinct CDR3 sequences, less than 25% of which appear only once. Specimen: peripheral blood mononuclear cells (PBMCs), collected when the disease was refractory, from a patient treated with antithyroid drugs. The source of these receptors is a female donor with Graves disease. Both conserved end residues are part of each CDR3. Each record gives: D gene, V gene, J gene, clone size, CDR3 protein, CDR3 DNA. The D gene is left open where the match is weak. Only some rows state a clone size, as once, few, many or a class for expanded clones.

D gene: -; V gene: TRBV7-8; J gene: TRBJ2-1; clone size: few; CDR3 protein: CASSLDGAGLQFF; CDR3 DNA: TGTGCCAGCAGCTTGGACGGGGCGGGGCTACAGTTCTTC
D gene: -; V gene: TRBV28; J gene: TRBJ1-3; clone size: -; CDR3 protein: CASSLRAFSGNTIYF; CDR3 DNA: TGTGCCAGCAGTTTGAGGGCCTTCTCTGGAAACACCATATATTTT
D gene: TRBD1; V gene: TRBV29-1; J gene: TRBJ2-7; clone size: -; CDR3 protein: CSVGGTGDPYEQYF; CDR3 DNA: TGCAGCGTGGGAGGGACAGGGGACCCCTACGAGCAGTACTTC
D gene: -; V gene: TRBV20-1; J gene: TRBJ2-4; clone size: many; CDR3 protein: CSGRSRAFYIQYF; CDR3 DNA: TGCAGTGGCAGGAGCAGGGCGTTTTACATTCAGTACTTC
D gene: TRBD2; V gene: TRBV6-1; J gene: TRBJ2-7; clone size: few; CDR3 protein: CASRPPGLAEYEQYF; CDR3 DNA: TGTGCCAGCAGACCCCCGGGACTAGCGGAATACGAGCAGTACTTC
D gene: -; V gene: TRBV10-3; J gene: TRBJ2-7; clone size: many; CDR3 protein: CAISPGDNEQYF; CDR3 DNA: TGTGCCATCAGTCCAGGGGACAACGAGCAGTACTTC
D gene: -; V gene: TRBV28; J gene: TRBJ2-7; clone size: once; CDR3 protein: CARSESSYEQYF; CDR3 DNA: TGTGCCCGCAGTGAGAGCTCCTACGAGCAGTACTTC
D gene: -; V gene: TRBV5-1; J gene: TRBJ1-2; clone size: -; CDR3 protein: CASYLRPRGYGYTF; CDR3 DNA: TGCGCCAGCTATCTTCGCCCCCGGGGCTATGGCTACACCTTC
D gene: -; V gene: TRBV6-1; J gene: TRBJ2-7; clone size: many; CDR3 protein: CASSPPGLSYEQYF; CDR3 DNA: TGTGCCAGCAGTCCCCCCGGACTCTCCTACGAGCAGTACTTC
D gene: TRBD2; V gene: TRBV6-1; J gene: TRBJ2-2; clone size: many; CDR3 protein: CASSQTSGRYTGELFF; CDR3 DNA: TGTGCCAGCAGCCAGACTAGCGGGAGGTACACCGGGGAGCTGTTTTTT
D gene: -; V gene: TRBV27; J gene: TRBJ2-5; clone size: few; CDR3 protein: CASSPWVERETQYF; CDR3 DNA: TGTGCCAGCAGTCCTTGGGTCGAGAGGGAGACCCAGTACTTC
D gene: TRBD2; V gene: TRBV7-9; J gene: TRBJ2-5; clone size: -; CDR3 protein: CASSLARGGETQYF; CDR3 DNA: TGTGCCAGCAGCTTAGCTCGCGGGGGGGAGACCCAGTACTTC